This TCR beta chain emerged from a study of blood T cell repertoires in COVID-19 (dated by TCRdb to 2020 to 2021). General notes on the study: Collaborator samples came from the United States, Italy and Spain and covered acute and convalescent phases of COVID-19. Where available, HLA class I and class II types were taken from metadata supplied by the sample provider and were not determined by assay-based typing. The repertoires were released in a freely available public database intended as a resource for research on the immune response to SARS-CoV-2. The material from the prospective study consisted of cDNA or gDNA derived from T cells, B-cell-depleted T cells, or PBMCs. Samples were obtained from the ongoing ImmuneRACE study (first 160 participants) and from some 1,200 subjects provided by 6 global collaborators. A de-identified subject ID, COVID-19 status, age in years and sex were almost always included in the sample metadata. The dataset comprised deeply sampled blood TCRbeta repertoires from subjects exposed to, actively infected with, or recovered from COVID-19.

For CDR1 and CDR2, the germline V gene lists SGHTA and FQGNSA. Taken from cysteine to phenylalanine, the CDR3 has 14 residues. The DNA shown is the 42-base CDR3, in frame from base 1. Trimming removed 7 bases from V and 0 bases from J; the gene matches leave 5 bases unexplained. Collaborating institutions collected whole blood in K2EDTA tubes following their own protocols. For TCRbeta analysis, collaborators shipped samples as frozen whole blood, isolated PBMCs, or DNA extracted from either of those sample types. TCRbeta CDR3 regions were amplified from genomic DNA by means of the immunoSEQ Assay, a bias-controlled multiplex PCR. The original methods were these. Within the assay, amplification of reference gene primers was used to estimate how many nucleated cells each sample contained. To quantify the absolute abundance of each unique TCRbeta CDR3 rearrangement, sequence reads were collapsed and filtered. Productive Simpson clonality was computed per sample as the square root of Simpson's diversity index over productive rearrangements. TCRdb mirrors the immuneACCESS table, restricted to in-frame sequences. Some clones are absent from its copies; in checked studies, under half trace to an unresolved V gene, and the reason for the others is unknown. V and J calls and clone size follow that table, whereas D and trimming were derived from the DNA. Recorded for this sample are 95,000 to 110,000 clones; more than 70% of them occurred a single time. Together, the top ten hold 4.9% of the sample.

General study outcomes and caveats: How much clinical and demographic metadata was included differed by source and by participant, and the metadata was provided uncurated.

The table lists this clone with a few counts. Its antigen is not yet known. There are no base qualities to consult, and no much larger clone falls within one base. The chain uses TRBV7-2 and TRBJ2-5; the junction holds 7 bases that match TRBD2. The material sequenced was peripheral blood. This receptor was obtained from a man in his forties with active or convalescent COVID-19. The DNA sequence is TGTGCCAGCAACCGGCGGGAGTACCAAGAGACCCAGTACTTC. The encoded protein is CASNRREYQETQYF.